This note documents a single T cell receptor beta chain sequence. The V segment lost 4 bases and the J segment 1 base; nucleotides outside the gene matches: 2. CDR3 length: 15 amino acids. Germline V lookup: CDR1 LGHNA, CDR2 YNFKEQ. The data were taken from a study of T cell responses to AZD1222 COVID-19 vaccine. Profiling relied on immunoSEQ multiplex PCR, and the TCRdb table lists in-frame clones only, not all of them. The data contain 95,000 to 130,000 clones, 88% of them singletons. The sample in question was peripheral blood, obtained on day 0 of AZD1222 vaccination. This TCR was recovered from an adult in good health. The rearrangement links TRBV4-2 to TRBJ1-5; TRBD1 matches at 9 bases. CDR3 DNA sequence: TGTGCCAGCAGCCCGGGACAGGGCAGCAATCAGCCCCAGCATTTT. This encodes CASSPGQGSNQPQHF.